Below, one TCR beta chain is given with its context. The sample originates from a study of blood T cell repertoires in COVID-19. In the original processing: Estimated nucleated cell counts came from reference gene primer amplification. TCRdb's table, derived via immunoSEQ multiplex PCR, lists solely in-frame clones and lacks some. V and J calls plus clone size are reproduced from that table; the DNA served to infer D and trimming. The table has more than 95,000 clones, around 88% seen once. The ends lost 0 bases at V and 9 bases at J; junction bases unmatched: 11. From germline, CDR1 is SGHRS and CDR2 YFSETQ. This CDR3 is 16 amino acids long.

This receptor was obtained from a human donor in a cohort sampled during active COVID-19. The rearrangement uses TRBV5-1 and TRBJ2-1; 8 positions match TRBD2. The sequenced sample was peripheral blood. CDR3 in DNA: TGCGCCAGCAGCTTGGCCTTAGACGGGAGGGCAGGTGAGCAGTTCTTC. It specifies CASSLALDGRAGEQFF.